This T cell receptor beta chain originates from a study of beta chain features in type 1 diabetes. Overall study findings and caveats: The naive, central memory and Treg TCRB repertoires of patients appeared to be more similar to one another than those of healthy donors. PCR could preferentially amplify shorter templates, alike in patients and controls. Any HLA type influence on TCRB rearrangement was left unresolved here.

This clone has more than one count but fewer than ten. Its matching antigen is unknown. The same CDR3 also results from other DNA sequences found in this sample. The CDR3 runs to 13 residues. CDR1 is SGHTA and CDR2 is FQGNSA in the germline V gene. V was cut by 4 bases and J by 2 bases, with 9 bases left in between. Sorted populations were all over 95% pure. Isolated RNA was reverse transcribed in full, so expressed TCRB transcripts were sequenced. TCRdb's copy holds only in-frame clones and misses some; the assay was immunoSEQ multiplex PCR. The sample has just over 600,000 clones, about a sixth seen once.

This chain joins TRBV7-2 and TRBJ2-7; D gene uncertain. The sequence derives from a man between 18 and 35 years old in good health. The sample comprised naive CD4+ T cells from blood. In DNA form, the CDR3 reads TGTGCCAGCAGCTCCTCAGGACCCTACGAGCAGTACTTC. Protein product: CASSSSGPYEQYF.